Following are 2 T cell receptor beta chains from one sample sequenced in a study of response to subunit inactivated influenza vaccine (dated by TCRdb to the late 2010s). Library prep was done by RT-PCR. Sequencing was carried out with an Illumina HiSeq 2500. TCRdb redid the processing of the public reads, applying fastp at Q25 and MiXCR, and retained in-frame beta chains. Rows with a matching CDR3 protein are joined into one entry that keeps the most common DNA and genes. The sample includes hundreds of thousands of distinct CDR3 sequences, with roughly 23% observed a single time. The top ten hold over 1.5% of the sample. The sequences come from CD4+ T cells sorted from PBMCs, collected around 5 days after vaccination. The receptor set was obtained from a man aged 50-59 years who received an inactivated influenza vaccine. Donor details come from another sample of the same person, matched by shared clones.

The DNA of the CDR3 is TGTGCCATCGCGTACCACGCAGGGGTCAATGAGCAGTTCTTC. Protein product: CAIAYHAGVNEQFF. This chain uses TRBV10-3 with TRBJ2-1; TRBD1 might be the D (6 bases). Trimming took off 8 bases at V and 6 bases at J, with 17 bases between the two ends. Germline loops: CDR1 ENHRY, CDR2 SYGVKD. This CDR3 region has 14 residues.

This clonotype turned up a few times. CDR3 loop: CAGQGFGANVLTF. The CDR3 DNA follows: TGTGCCGGACAGGGGTTTGGCGCCAACGTCCTGACTTTC. This sequence joins TRBV5-6 and TRBJ2-6; 9 nucleotides agree with TRBD1. The V segment lost 10 bases and the J segment 7 bases; nucleotides outside the gene matches: 6. Germline assignment: CDR1 SGHDT and CDR2 YYEEEE. This CDR3 is built from 13 residues.